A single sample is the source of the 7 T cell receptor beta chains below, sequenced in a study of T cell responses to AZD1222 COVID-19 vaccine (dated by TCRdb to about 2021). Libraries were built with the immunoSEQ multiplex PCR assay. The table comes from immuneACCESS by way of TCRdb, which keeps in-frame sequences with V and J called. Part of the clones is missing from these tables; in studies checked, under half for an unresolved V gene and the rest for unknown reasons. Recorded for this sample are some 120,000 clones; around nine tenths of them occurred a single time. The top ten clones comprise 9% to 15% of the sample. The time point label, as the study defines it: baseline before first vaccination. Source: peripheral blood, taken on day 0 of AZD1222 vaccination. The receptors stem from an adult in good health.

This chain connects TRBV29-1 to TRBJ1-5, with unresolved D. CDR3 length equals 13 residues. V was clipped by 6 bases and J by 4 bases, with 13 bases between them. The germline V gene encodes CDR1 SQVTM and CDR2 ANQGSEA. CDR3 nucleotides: TGCAGCGTCGCAGGAATGTTGAATCAGCCCCAGCATTTT. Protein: CSVAGMLNQPQHF. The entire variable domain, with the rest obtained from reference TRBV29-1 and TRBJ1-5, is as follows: SAVISQKPSRDICQRGTSLTIQCQVDSQVTMMFWYRQQPGQSLTLIATANQGSEATYESGFVIDKFPISRPNLTFSTLTVSNMSPEDSSIYLCSVAGMLNQPQHFGDGTRLSIL.

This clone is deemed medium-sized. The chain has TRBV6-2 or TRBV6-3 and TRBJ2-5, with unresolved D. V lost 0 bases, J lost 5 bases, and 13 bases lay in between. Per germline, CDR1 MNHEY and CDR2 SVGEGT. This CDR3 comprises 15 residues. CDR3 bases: TGTGCCAGCAGTTACTCGATGGCCGCTCTTGAGACCCAGTACTTC. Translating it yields CASSYSMAALETQYF.

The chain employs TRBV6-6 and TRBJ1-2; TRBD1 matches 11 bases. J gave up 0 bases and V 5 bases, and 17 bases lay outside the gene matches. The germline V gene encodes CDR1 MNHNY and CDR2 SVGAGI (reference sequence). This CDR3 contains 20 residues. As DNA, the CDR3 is TGTGCCAGCAGTCCAGGGACAGGGGGAAGGAAGGGCCGTACTAACTATGGCTACACCTTC. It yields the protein CASSPGTGGRKGRTNYGYTF.

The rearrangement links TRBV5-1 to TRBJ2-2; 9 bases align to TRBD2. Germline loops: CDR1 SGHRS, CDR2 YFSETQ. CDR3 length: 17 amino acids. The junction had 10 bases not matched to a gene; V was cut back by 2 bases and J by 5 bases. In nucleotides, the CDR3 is TGCGCCAGCAGCTTTCCAGGGCGGGAGGGCCGTACCGGGGAGCTGTTTTTT. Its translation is CASSFPGREGRTGELFF.

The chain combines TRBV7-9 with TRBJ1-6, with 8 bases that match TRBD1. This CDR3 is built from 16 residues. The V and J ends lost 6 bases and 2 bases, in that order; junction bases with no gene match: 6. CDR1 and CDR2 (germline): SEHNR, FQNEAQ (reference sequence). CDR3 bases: TGTGCCAGCAGTCCTACGACAGGGGCCTATAATTCACCCCTCCACTTT. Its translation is CASSPTTGAYNSPLHF.

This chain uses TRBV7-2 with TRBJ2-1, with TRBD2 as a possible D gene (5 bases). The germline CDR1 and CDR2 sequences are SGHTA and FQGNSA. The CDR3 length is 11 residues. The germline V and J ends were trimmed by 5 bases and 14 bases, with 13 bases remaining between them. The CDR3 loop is CASSPGGAEFF. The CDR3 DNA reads TGTGCCAGCAGCCCAGGAGGAGCGGAGTTCTTC.

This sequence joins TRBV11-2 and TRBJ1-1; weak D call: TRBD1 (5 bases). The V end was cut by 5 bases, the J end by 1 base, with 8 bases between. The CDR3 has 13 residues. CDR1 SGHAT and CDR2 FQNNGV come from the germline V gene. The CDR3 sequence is CASSRQPNTEAFF. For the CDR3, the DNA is TGTGCCAGCAGCAGACAGCCGAACACTGAAGCTTTCTTT.